This T cell receptor (beta chain) was recorded in a study of response to subunit inactivated influenza vaccine. CDR3 length equals 15 residues. Trimming removed 6 bases at V and 1 base at J, with 15 bases between. This clonotype was counted at least ten times. Its antigen is currently unknown. TCRdb fed the RT-PCR reads into MiXCR, producing one record per CDR3 protein. The sample has approximately 480,000 distinct CDR3 sequences; approximately 9.9% are singletons. Findings of the study overall: The authors suggested that every seasonal influenza vaccination recruits few new T cells.

This clonotype originated in a man in his fifties or sixties who received an inactivated influenza vaccine. Specimen: PBMCs from blood, collected 45 days after vaccination. This chain links TRBV12-3 or TRBV12-4 with TRBJ1-1, with unresolved D. This chain's CDR3 is CASSRVVQSNTEAFF. Here the CDR3 DNA reads TGTGCCAGCAGCCGGGTAGTGCAATCGAACACTGAAGCTTTCTTT.